This record concerns one T cell receptor (beta chain) sequence. Its antigen remains unknown. The sample comes from a study of beta chain features in type 1 diabetes. The whole isolated RNA underwent reverse transcription, so sequencing captured expressed TCRB transcripts. Libraries were prepared by immunoSEQ multiplex PCR; TCRdb keeps only in-frame clonotypes and omits some of them. The table lists about 270,000 clones, more than 13% of them singletons. Study-wide findings and caveats: There was a moderate but significant shortening of TCRB CDR3s in all four CD4+ subsets of Type 1 diabetes patients. Patients' naive, central memory and Treg TCRB repertoires seemed closer to one another than those of healthy donors.

This CDR3 is built from 14 residues. CDR1 is LNHDA and CDR2 is SQIVND in the germline V gene (reference sequence). Trimming removed 6 bases from V and 1 base from J, with 12 bases in between. The clonotype originates from a man in his thirties or forties with type 1 diabetes. Sequencing was carried out using naive CD4+ T cells from blood. This sequence joins TRBV19 and TRBJ1-1; D perhaps matches TRBD1 (5 bases). This chain's CDR3 is CASRVLGPNTEAFF. Written as DNA, the CDR3 is TGTGCCAGTAGGGTTTTGGGGCCGAACACTGAAGCTTTCTTT.